These 21 T cell receptor beta chains share one sample of origin, sequenced in a study of blood T cell repertoires in COVID-19. Repertoires were generated with immunoSEQ multiplex PCR, while TCRdb's copy carries only in-frame clones and drops some. The sample lists roughly 45,000 clones; approximately 93% were seen once. The sample taken for sequencing was peripheral blood. The receptors come from a man aged 55 to 70 with COVID-19, enrolled during active disease.

The V call is TRBV4-1, the J call TRBJ1-5; possibly TRBD1 for D (6 bases). V lost 0 bases, J lost 6 bases, and 12 bases lay in between. Germline V gives CDR1 MGHRA, CDR2 YSYEKL. The CDR3 has 15 residues. CDR3 amino acids: CASSQDRGWGQPQHF. As DNA, the CDR3 is TGCGCCAGCAGCCAAGATAGGGGGTGGGGTCAGCCCCAGCATTTT.

The chain combines TRBV7-2 with TRBJ1-2, with 8 bases aligning to TRBD1. Germline trimming cut 4 bases from V and 4 bases from J; bases unmatched to any gene: 8. This CDR3 comprises 15 residues. The germline CDR1 and CDR2 sequences are SGHTA and FQGNSA. The CDR3 DNA sequence: TGTGCCAGCAGCTACGGACAGGGAGGAGGCTATGGCTACACCTTC. It is translated as CASSYGQGGGYGYTF.

The V and J genes are TRBV5-1 and TRBJ1-1; TRBD1 matches at 7 bases. Germline-derived CDR1 and CDR2 are SGHRS and YFSETQ. The CDR3 length is 16 residues. V trimming: 0 bases; J trimming: 0 bases; junction bases outside the gene matches: 5. The CDR3 DNA follows: TGCGCCAGCAGCTTGGCCACAGGGGACATGAACACTGAAGCTTTCTTT. Protein product: CASSLATGDMNTEAFF. The full variable domain, in which reference TRBV5-1 and TRBJ1-1 provide the parts outside the CDR3, is KAGVTQTPRYLIKTRGQQVTLSCSPISGHRSVSWYQQTPGQGLQFLFEYFSETQRNKGNFPGRFSGRQFSNSRSEMNVSTLELGDSALYLCASSLATGDMNTEAFFGQGTRLTVV.

The chain recombines TRBV15 with TRBJ2-1; 10 nucleotides line up with TRBD2. The CDR3 runs to 17 residues. Germline loops: CDR1 LNHNV, CDR2 YYDKDF (reference sequence). The V gene end was trimmed by 1 base and the J gene end by 7 bases; junction bases not matched to a gene: 10. The CDR3 region has the DNA TGTGCCACCAGCAGAGTGCTAGCGGGAGAGATAGGAAATGAGCAGTTCTTC. It codes for CATSRVLAGEIGNEQFF.

The chain uses TRBV2 and TRBJ1-5; 8 nucleotides align to TRBD1. This CDR3 has 16 residues. The V segment lost 5 bases and the J segment 0 bases; nucleotides outside the gene matches: 6. Germline CDR1 is SNHLY and CDR2 is FYNNEI. The DNA for the CDR3 is TGTGCCAGCAGTCCTAGGACAGGGAATAGCAATCAGCCCCAGCATTTT. Translation gives CASSPRTGNSNQPQHF.

This chain connects TRBV9 to TRBJ1-1, with D possibly being TRBD1 (5 bases). V was trimmed by 0 bases and J by 0 bases, leaving 15 bases between them. The CDR3 contains 17 residues. From germline, CDR1 is SGDLS and CDR2 YYNGEE. CDR3 region: CASSVEGLSAVNTEAFF. The CDR3 DNA reads as TGTGCCAGCAGCGTAGAGGGGTTATCGGCCGTGAACACTGAAGCTTTCTTT.

There are a few counts of this clone. The chain links TRBV15 to TRBJ2-7, with 7 positions matching TRBD2. J lost 7 bases, V lost 1 base, and 1 base had no gene match. CDR1 LNHNV and CDR2 YYDKDF come from the germline V gene (reference sequence). The CDR3 spans 12 residues. The CDR3 DNA is TGTGCCACCAGCAGAGTACTAGCGGAGCAGTACTTC. As protein: CATSRVLAEQYF.

The rearrangement links TRBV29-1 to TRBJ1-2, with D possibly TRBD1 on 5 matching bases. Germline V lookup: CDR1 SQVTM, CDR2 ANQGSEA. The CDR3 has 15 residues. Trimming cost V 5 bases and J 0 bases, with 16 bases left between them. The CDR3 nucleotides read TGCAGCGTTAGGGCAGGGTCTACCACTAACTATGGCTACACCTTC. Translation: CSVRAGSTTNYGYTF.

The chain recombines TRBV14 with TRBJ1-4, with D uncertain. From germline, CDR1 is SGHDN and CDR2 FVKESK. Trimming cost V 4 bases and J 4 bases, with 13 bases left between them. The CDR3 loop spans 15 amino acids. Here the CDR3 reads CASSPQASRNEKLFF. In nucleotides, the CDR3 is TGTGCCAGCAGCCCCCAGGCGAGCCGTAATGAAAAACTGTTTTTT.

The chain couples TRBV19 to TRBJ2-7; 11 nucleotides align to TRBD1. The CDR3 is 17 amino acids. Germline V gene sequence: CDR1 LNHDA, CDR2 SQIVND (reference sequence). V shed 1 base, J shed 3 bases, and the junction held 8 bases outside the gene matches. DNA for the CDR3: TGTGCCAGTAGTATAGGGGTCGGACAGGGGGCCGTCTACGAGCAGTACTTC. Residues: CASSIGVGQGAVYEQYF.

The genes are TRBV18 and TRBJ2-7; the D is unclear. V lost 0 bases and J lost 2, with 8 bases in between. CDR3 length equals 14 residues. In germline, CDR1 is KGHSH, CDR2 LQKENI. CDR3 in amino acids: CASSPPLATYEQYF. In DNA, the CDR3 is TGTGCCAGCTCACCACCTCTGGCAACCTACGAGCAGTACTTC.

This clone was observed once. The V gene is TRBV5-1, the J gene TRBJ1-2; TRBD1 matches 8 bases. CDR3 length: 15 residues. V gave up 3 bases and J gave up 4 bases; unmatched junction bases: 8. Germline CDR1 is SGHRS and CDR2 is YFSETQ. CDR3 sequence reads: CASSSLQGASYGYTF. In DNA, the CDR3 is TGCGCCAGCAGCTCCCTCCAGGGGGCAAGCTATGGCTACACCTTC.

V gene TRBV5-1 combines with J gene TRBJ1-3; D remains unclear. The V gene's germline CDR1 is SGHRS and CDR2 YFSETQ. Trimming shortened V by 5 bases and J by 7 bases, and 13 bases separated the two germline ends. The CDR3 contains 13 residues. CDR3 sequence reads: CASRGVLGNTIYF. As DNA, the CDR3 is TGCGCCAGCAGGGGTGTGTTGGGCAACACCATATATTTT. The full variable domain, in which reference TRBV5-1 and TRBJ1-3 provide the parts outside the CDR3, is KAGVTQTPRYLIKTRGQQVTLSCSPISGHRSVSWYQQTPGQGLQFLFEYFSETQRNKGNFPGRFSGRQFSNSRSEMNVSTLELGDSALYLCASRGVLGNTIYFGEGSWLTVV.

V gene TRBV28 combines with J gene TRBJ2-1, with TRBD2 identical over 7 bases. Germline CDR1 and CDR2: MDHEN and SYDVKM. This CDR3 comprises 14 residues. The trim removed 8 bases at V and 4 bases at J, leaving 8 bases unmatched. Here the CDR3 DNA reads TGTGCCAGCCACCCGGCCGGGAGGTACAATGAGCAGTTCTTC. This translates into CASHPAGRYNEQFF.

This clone was found once. This chain links TRBV28 with TRBJ2-3, with D uncertain. CDR3 size: 13 residues. Germline V gene lookup returns CDR1 MDHEN and CDR2 SYDVKM. V was pared by 7 bases and J by 2 bases, with 10 bases between. CDR3 nucleotide sequence: TGTGCCAGCACCGGCGGCATCACAGATACGCAGTATTTT. Its protein product is CASTGGITDTQYF.

The V call is TRBV9, the J call TRBJ2-7; 8 bases align to TRBD1. The CDR3 has 15 amino acids. V was clipped by 0 bases and J by 3 bases; unmatched bases: 5. Germline-derived CDR1 and CDR2 are SGDLS and YYNGEE. CDR3 nucleotides: TGTGCCAGCAGCGTAGGACAGGGGACGTTCTACGAGCAGTACTTC. This translates into CASSVGQGTFYEQYF. The full variable domain, rest sourced from reference TRBV9 and TRBJ2-7, is DSGVTQTPKHLITATGQRVTLRCSPRSGDLSVYWYQQSLDQGLQFLIQYYNGEERAKGNILERFSAQQFPDLHSELNLSSLELGDSALYFCASSVGQGTFYEQYFGPGTRLTVT.

The chain is built from TRBV7-8 and TRBJ2-1; D may be TRBD1 (6 bases). Germline CDR1 and CDR2: SGHVS and FQNEAQ. This CDR3 has 18 amino acids. With 3 bases removed from V and 7 bases from J, the gap between germline ends came to 25 bases. CDR3 bases: TGTGCCAGCAGCTTTCCAAATAGGTGGGACACCGGGGAGAATGAGCAGTTCTTC. This codes for CASSFPNRWDTGENEQFF.

This chain joins TRBV3-1 (or the pseudogene TRBV3-2) and TRBJ2-7; D not certain. Germline V gene sequence: CDR1 LGHDT, CDR2 YNNKEL (reference sequence). The CDR3 sequence is 14 residues long. Trimming stripped 6 bases from V and 6 bases from J, with 18 bases between. CDR3 protein: CASSRSLDLGEQYF. The CDR3 DNA reads as TGTGCCAGCAGTCGGTCGCTAGATCTGGGCGAGCAGTACTTC.

V gene TRBV3-1 (or the pseudogene TRBV3-2) combines with J gene TRBJ2-3, with D unclear. Germline V gene sequence: CDR1 LGHDT, CDR2 YNNKEL (reference sequence). The CDR3 length is 13 residues. The V end was cut by 2 bases, the J end by 4 bases, with 7 bases between. The CDR3 is CASSQSRADTQYF. Written as DNA, the CDR3 is TGTGCCAGCAGCCAAAGTCGCGCAGATACGCAGTATTTT.

The chain employs TRBV6-2 or TRBV6-3 and TRBJ1-1, with 10 bases fitting TRBD1. The junction had 3 bases not matched to a gene; V was cut back by 0 bases and J by 5 bases. CDR1 is MNHEY and CDR2 is SVGEGT in the germline V gene. This CDR3 comprises 15 residues. CDR3 sequence: CASSYSTGGRTEAFF. CDR3 DNA sequence: TGTGCCAGCAGTTACTCGACAGGGGGCAGGACTGAAGCTTTCTTT.

V and J are TRBV7-6 and TRBJ2-7; a possible D gene is TRBD1 (6 bases). The germline V gene encodes CDR1 SGHVS and CDR2 FNYEAQ. This CDR3 has 15 amino acids. The V end lost 4 bases, the J end lost 2 bases, and 15 bases lay between the germline ends. CDR3 protein: CASSSQGPPTYEQYF. The CDR3 DNA sequence: TGTGCCAGCAGCTCACAGGGACCTCCCACCTACGAGCAGTACTTC.